Each of the 12 T cell receptor beta chains below was sequenced from the same sample in a study of shared clonotypes between healthy human individuals. Assay used: immunoSEQ multiplex PCR; TCRdb lists only in-frame clones, some missing. The data contain hundreds of thousands of clones, roughly 96% of them singletons. Terminally differentiated effector memory CD45RA+ cells were excluded from the naive CD8 cells, which were CD45RO-negative and positively selected for CCR7. Input material: naive CD8+ T cells sorted from blood. These receptors came from a woman in her twenties or thirties in good health.

The chain is built from TRBV28 and TRBJ2-7; TRBD1 agrees at 9 bases. This CDR3 has 15 residues. V dropped 7 bases and J dropped 0; count of bases not matched to a gene: 7. CDR1 and CDR2 (germline): MDHEN, SYDVKM. The CDR3: CASNIQGAYSYEQYF. CDR3 DNA sequence: TGTGCCAGCAACATACAGGGGGCCTACTCCTACGAGCAGTACTTC.

V usage is TRBV19 and J usage is TRBJ2-5; TRBD2 aligns across 12 bases. TRBJ2-7 matches the DNA end more closely, so the J call is doubtful. The CDR3 loop spans 18 amino acids. Germline-derived CDR1 and CDR2 are LNHDA and SQIVND (reference sequence). CDR3 amino acids: CASSPSPTSGRSSYEQYF. The CDR3 nucleotides read TGTGCCAGTAGTCCTTCCCCTACTAGCGGGAGGTCTTCCTACGAGCAGTACTTC.

J is TRBJ2-7 and V is TRBV27, with D possibly matching TRBD1 (6 bases). Trimming took off 4 bases at V and 5 bases at J, with 15 bases between the two ends. The CDR3 spans 14 residues. Per germline, CDR1 MNHEY and CDR2 SMNVEV (reference sequence). The CDR3 here is CASSSVQGIHEQYF. In nucleotides, the CDR3 is TGTGCCAGCAGTTCGGTCCAGGGGATCCACGAGCAGTACTTC.

To note about this clone: Other DNA sequences in the same sample also yield this CDR3. This chain uses TRBV19 with TRBJ1-5; D gene unclear. CDR1 is LNHDA, CDR2 SQIVND, per germline (reference sequence). The V gene lost 3 bases and the J gene lost 0 bases, with 9 bases spanning the gap. The CDR3 runs 15 residues. The CDR3 DNA reads as TGTGCCAGTAGTATTACAGACTATAGCAATCAGCCCCAGCATTTT. Encoded protein: CASSITDYSNQPQHF.

The J gene is TRBJ2-7, the V gene TRBV7-9; D is possibly TRBD1 or TRBD2 (5 bases each). Germline lookup yields CDR1 SEHNR and CDR2 FQNEAQ (reference sequence). Trimming removed 5 bases from V and 6 bases from J, with 23 bases in between. This CDR3 region has 16 residues. The chain's CDR3 is CASSPPRGGVGPEQYF. The CDR3 DNA sequence: TGTGCCAGCAGCCCACCTCGGGGCGGCGTCGGGCCCGAGCAGTACTTC.

V gene TRBV28 combines with J gene TRBJ1-5; D is uncertain. Trimming removed 3 bases from V and 0 bases from J, with 6 bases in between. This CDR3 spans 14 amino acids. Looked up from germline, CDR1 is MDHEN and CDR2 is SYDVKM. CDR3 sequence: CASSLPYSNQPQHF. CDR3 in DNA: TGTGCCAGCAGTTTGCCATATAGCAATCAGCCCCAGCATTTT.

The chain joins TRBV6-7 to TRBJ2-3; 11 positions agree with TRBD2. TRBV6-7 is known as an ORF, though its function is uncertain. The CDR3 consists of 19 residues. J lost 1 base, V lost 5 bases, and 14 bases had no gene match. CDR3: CASSKPGLAVTNGTDTQYF. DNA for the CDR3: TGTGCCAGCAGTAAGCCGGGACTAGCGGTAACGAATGGCACAGATACGCAGTATTTT.

CDR3 sequence reads: CASSLGTLSTDTQYF. CDR3 nucleotides: TGTGCCAGTAGTCTCGGGACACTGAGCACAGATACGCAGTATTTT. The chain uses TRBV19 and TRBJ2-3; TRBD1 might be the D (6 bases). V gave up 5 bases and J gave up 0 bases, with 12 bases separating them. The V gene's germline CDR1 is LNHDA and CDR2 SQIVND (reference sequence). The CDR3 has 15 residues.

The rearrangement joins TRBV7-9 to TRBJ2-7; D is perhaps TRBD2 (6 bases). V dropped 5 bases and J dropped 0 bases, with 14 bases sitting between them. This CDR3 comprises 15 residues. Per the germline V gene, CDR1 is SEHNR and CDR2 is FQNEAQ (reference sequence). This CDR3 reads CASSQGTPTSYEQYF. The CDR3, as DNA: TGTGCCAGCAGCCAAGGGACTCCGACCTCCTACGAGCAGTACTTC.

This clone was counted a few times. V and J are TRBV28 and TRBJ1-1, with 7 positions matching TRBD1. J gave up 6 bases and V 5 bases, and 6 bases lay outside the gene matches. The CDR3 length is 13 residues. CDR1 is MDHEN and CDR2 is SYDVKM in the germline V gene. CDR3 sequence: CASSMTGLPEAFF. The CDR3 DNA reads TGTGCCAGCAGTATGACAGGGCTCCCTGAAGCTTTCTTT.

For this clone: The identical CDR3 is also encoded by other nucleotide sequences in the sample. The CDR3 sequence: CASSGASTEAFF. The DNA of the CDR3 is TGTGCCAGTAGTGGTGCGAGCACTGAAGCTTTCTTT. The chain combines TRBV19 with TRBJ1-1; D is ambiguous. With 5 bases removed from V and 4 bases from J, the gap between germline ends came to 8 bases. Germline V CDR1 and CDR2: LNHDA, SQIVND (reference sequence). This CDR3 has 12 amino acids.

The chain recombines TRBV11-1 with TRBJ2-1, with 14 positions matching TRBD2. Germline V gene lookup returns CDR1 SGHAT and CDR2 FQDESV (reference sequence). This CDR3 is built from 17 residues. J lost 2 bases, V lost 5 bases, and 5 bases had no gene match. The CDR3 nucleotides read TGTGCCAGCAGCCTAGGGACTAGCGGGAGTGCCTACAATGAGCAGTTCTTC. Translating it yields CASSLGTSGSAYNEQFF.